The sample holds many counts of the clone carrying this T cell receptor (beta chain). The antigen remains unidentified. The data originate from a study of liver allograft versus peripheral blood T cells. Study overall: The study compared liver allograft T cell receptor repertoires against peripheral blood repertoires of liver transplant recipients.

V lost 3 bases and J 3 bases, leaving 5 bases between the germline ends. Germline V lookup: CDR1 KGHSH, CDR2 LQKENI. The CDR3 runs 12 residues. The study, taken as a whole, reports: Within liver allografts, T cell receptor repertoires were reportedly different from those in peripheral blood.

Each CDR3 protein gets one entry after TCRdb re-called the reads with MiXCR. The table lists 4,500 to 5,500 distinct CDR3 sequences, around 17% of them singletons. The chain uses TRBV18 and TRBJ1-1, with D unclear. This receptor was obtained from a human patient who had a liver transplant. Some T cells may be provided by the graft donor. CDR3 sequence (DNA): TGTGCCAGCTCACCGGGGTACACTGAAGCTTTCTTT. As protein: CASSPGYTEAFF.